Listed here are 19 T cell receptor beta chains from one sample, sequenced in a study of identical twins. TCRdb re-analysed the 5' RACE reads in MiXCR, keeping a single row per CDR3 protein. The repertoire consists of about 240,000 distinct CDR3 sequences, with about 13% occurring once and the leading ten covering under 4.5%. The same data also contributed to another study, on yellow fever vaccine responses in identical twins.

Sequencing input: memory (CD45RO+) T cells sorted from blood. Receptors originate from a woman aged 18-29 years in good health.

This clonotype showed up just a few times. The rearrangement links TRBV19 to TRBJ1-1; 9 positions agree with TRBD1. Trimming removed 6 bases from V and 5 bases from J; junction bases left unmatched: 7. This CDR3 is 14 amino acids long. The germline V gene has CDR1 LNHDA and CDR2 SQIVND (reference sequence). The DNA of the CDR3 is TGTGCCAGTAGAGAGGACAGGGGTCGGACTGAAGCTTTCTTT. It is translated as CASREDRGRTEAFF.

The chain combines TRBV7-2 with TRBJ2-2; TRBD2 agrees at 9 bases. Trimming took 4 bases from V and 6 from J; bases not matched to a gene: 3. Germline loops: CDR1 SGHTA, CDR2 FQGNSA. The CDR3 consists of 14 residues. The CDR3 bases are TGTGCCAGCAGCTGGGGACTAGCTTCCGGGGAGCTGTTTTTT. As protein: CASSWGLASGELFF. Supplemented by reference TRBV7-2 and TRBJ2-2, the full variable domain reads GAGVSQSPSNKVTEKGKDVELRCDPISGHTALYWYRQSLGQGLEFLIYFQGNSAPDKSGLPSDRFSAERTGGSVSTLTIQRTQQEDSAVYLCASSWGLASGELFFGEGSRLTVL.

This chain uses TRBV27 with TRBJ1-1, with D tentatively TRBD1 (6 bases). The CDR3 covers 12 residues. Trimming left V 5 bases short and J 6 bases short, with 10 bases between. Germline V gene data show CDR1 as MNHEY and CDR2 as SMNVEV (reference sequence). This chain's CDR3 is CASSTAGAEAFF. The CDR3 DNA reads TGTGCCAGCAGTACCGCAGGGGCTGAAGCTTTCTTT.

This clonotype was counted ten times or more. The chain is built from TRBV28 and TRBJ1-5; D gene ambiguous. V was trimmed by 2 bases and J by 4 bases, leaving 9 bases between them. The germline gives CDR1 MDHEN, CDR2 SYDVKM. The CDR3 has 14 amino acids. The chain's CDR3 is CASSLAPDNQPQHF. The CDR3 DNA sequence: TGTGCCAGCAGTTTAGCCCCGGATAATCAGCCCCAGCATTTT.

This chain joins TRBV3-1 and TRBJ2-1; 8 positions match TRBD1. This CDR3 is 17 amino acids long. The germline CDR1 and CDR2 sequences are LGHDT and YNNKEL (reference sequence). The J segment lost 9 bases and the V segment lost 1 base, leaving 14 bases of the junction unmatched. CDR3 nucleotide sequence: TGTGCCAGCAGCCAAGTAAGGGGCAGGGGGCGACTGGGTGAGCAGTTCTTC. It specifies CASSQVRGRGRLGEQFF.

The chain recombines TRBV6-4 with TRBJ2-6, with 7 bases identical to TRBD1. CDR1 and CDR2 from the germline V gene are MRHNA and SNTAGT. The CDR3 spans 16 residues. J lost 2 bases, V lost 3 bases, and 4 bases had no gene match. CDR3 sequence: CASSDGTGAGANVLTF. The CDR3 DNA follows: TGTGCCAGCAGTGATGGTACAGGGGCTGGGGCCAACGTCCTGACTTTC.

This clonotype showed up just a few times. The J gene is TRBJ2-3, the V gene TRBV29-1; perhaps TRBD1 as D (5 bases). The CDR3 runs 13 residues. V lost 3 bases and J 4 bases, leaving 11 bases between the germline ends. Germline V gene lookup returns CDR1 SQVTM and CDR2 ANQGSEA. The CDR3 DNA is TGCAGCGTTGAGGTCAGGGCCCCAGATACGCAGTATTTT. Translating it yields CSVEVRAPDTQYF.

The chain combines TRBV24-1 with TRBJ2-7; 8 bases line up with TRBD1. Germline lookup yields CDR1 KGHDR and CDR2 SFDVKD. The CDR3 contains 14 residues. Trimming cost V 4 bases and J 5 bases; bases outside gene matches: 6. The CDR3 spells CATSDGQGLHEQYF. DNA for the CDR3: TGTGCCACCAGTGACGGACAGGGTCTCCACGAGCAGTACTTC.

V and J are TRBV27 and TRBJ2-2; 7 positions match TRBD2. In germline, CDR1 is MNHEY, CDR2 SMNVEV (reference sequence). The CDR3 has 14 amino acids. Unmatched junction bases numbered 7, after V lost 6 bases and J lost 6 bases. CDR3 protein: CASRRLAEAGELFF. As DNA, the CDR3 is TGTGCCAGCAGGAGACTAGCAGAGGCCGGGGAGCTGTTTTTT.

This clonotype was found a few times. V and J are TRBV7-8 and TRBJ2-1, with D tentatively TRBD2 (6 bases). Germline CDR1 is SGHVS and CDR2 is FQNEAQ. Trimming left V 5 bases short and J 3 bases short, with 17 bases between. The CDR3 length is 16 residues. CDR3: CASSPLTAGDYNEQFF. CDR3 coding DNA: TGTGCCAGCAGCCCCTTGACAGCGGGCGACTACAATGAGCAGTTCTTC. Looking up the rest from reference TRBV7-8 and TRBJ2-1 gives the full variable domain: GAGVSQSPRYKVAKRGQDVALRCDPISGHVSLFWYQQALGQGPEFLTYFQNEAQLDKSGLPSDRFFAERPEGSVSTLKIQRTQQEDSAVYLCASSPLTAGDYNEQFFGPGTRLTVL.

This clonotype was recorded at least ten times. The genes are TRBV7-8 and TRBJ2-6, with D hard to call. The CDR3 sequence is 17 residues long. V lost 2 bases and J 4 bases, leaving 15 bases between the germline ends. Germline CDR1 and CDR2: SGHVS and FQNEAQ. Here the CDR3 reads CASSLRDAGTGANVLTF. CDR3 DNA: TGTGCCAGCAGCTTAAGGGATGCAGGAACCGGGGCCAACGTCCTGACTTTC. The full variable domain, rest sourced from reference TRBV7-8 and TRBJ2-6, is GAGVSQSPRYKVAKRGQDVALRCDPISGHVSLFWYQQALGQGPEFLTYFQNEAQLDKSGLPSDRFFAERPEGSVSTLKIQRTQQEDSAVYLCASSLRDAGTGANVLTFGAGSRLTVL.

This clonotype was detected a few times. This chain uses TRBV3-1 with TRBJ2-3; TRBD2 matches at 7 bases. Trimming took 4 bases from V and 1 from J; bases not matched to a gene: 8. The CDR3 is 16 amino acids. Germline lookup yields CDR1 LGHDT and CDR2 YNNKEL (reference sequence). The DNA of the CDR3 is TGTGCCAGCAGCCTCCAGGTGGCGGGGGGCACAGATACGCAGTATTTT. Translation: CASSLQVAGGTDTQYF.

Here the CDR3 reads CASSSVAVGETQYF. CDR3 sequence (DNA): TGTGCCAGCAGTTCGGTTGCGGTGGGGGAGACCCAGTACTTC. The chain links TRBV28 to TRBJ2-5; D remains unclear. Germline V CDR1 and CDR2: MDHEN, SYDVKM. The V gene lost 4 bases and the J gene lost 5 bases, with 14 bases spanning the gap. The CDR3 runs to 14 residues. Variable domain in full (rest from reference TRBV28 and TRBJ2-5): DVKVTQSSRYLVKRTGEKVFLECVQDMDHENMFWYRQDPGLGLRLIYFSYDVKMKEKGDIPEGYSVSREKKERFSLILESASTNQTSMYLCASSSVAVGETQYFGPGTRLLVL.

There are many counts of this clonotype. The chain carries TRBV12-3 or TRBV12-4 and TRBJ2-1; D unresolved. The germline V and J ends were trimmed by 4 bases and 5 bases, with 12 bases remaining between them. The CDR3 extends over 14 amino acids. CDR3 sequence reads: CASSSPVRDNEQFF. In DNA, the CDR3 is TGTGCCAGCAGTTCACCCGTCCGGGACAATGAGCAGTTCTTC.

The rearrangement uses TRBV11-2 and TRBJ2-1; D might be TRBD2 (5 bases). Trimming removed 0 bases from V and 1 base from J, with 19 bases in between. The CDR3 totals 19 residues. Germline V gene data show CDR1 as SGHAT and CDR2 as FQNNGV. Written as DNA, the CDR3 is TGTGCCAGCAGCTTAGATCCCCCCTTTAGCGCAAATTCCTACAATGAGCAGTTCTTC. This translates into CASSLDPPFSANSYNEQFF.

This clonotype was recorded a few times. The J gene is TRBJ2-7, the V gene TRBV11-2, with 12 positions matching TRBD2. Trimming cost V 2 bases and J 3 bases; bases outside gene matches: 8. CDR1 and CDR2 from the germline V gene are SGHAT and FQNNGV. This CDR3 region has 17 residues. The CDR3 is CASSLSSSGRVGYEQYF. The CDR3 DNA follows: TGTGCCAGCAGCTTATCGTCTAGCGGGAGGGTAGGCTACGAGCAGTACTTC. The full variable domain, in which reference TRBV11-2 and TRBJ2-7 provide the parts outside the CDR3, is EAGVAQSPRYKIIEKRQSVAFWCNPISGHATLYWYQQILGQGPKLLIQFQNNGVVDDSQLPKDRFSAERLKGVDSTLKIQPAKLEDSAVYLCASSLSSSGRVGYEQYFGPGTRLTVT.

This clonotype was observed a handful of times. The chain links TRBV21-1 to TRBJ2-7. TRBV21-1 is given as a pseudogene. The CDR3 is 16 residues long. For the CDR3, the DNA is TGTGCCAGCAGCAAAGAAGGCAGCTTTGTATGTCACGAGCAGTACTTC. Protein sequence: CASSKEGSFVCHEQYF.

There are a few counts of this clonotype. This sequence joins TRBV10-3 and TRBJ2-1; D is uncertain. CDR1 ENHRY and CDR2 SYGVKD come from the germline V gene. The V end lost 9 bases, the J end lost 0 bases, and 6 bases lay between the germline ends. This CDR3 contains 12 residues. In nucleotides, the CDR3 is TGTGCCATTACCAGCTCCTACAATGAGCAGTTCTTC. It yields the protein CAITSSYNEQFF.

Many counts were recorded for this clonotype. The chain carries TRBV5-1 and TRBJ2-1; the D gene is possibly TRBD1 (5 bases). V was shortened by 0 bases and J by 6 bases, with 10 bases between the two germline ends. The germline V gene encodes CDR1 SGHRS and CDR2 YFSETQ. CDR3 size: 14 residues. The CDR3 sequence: CASSLAAGPNEQFF. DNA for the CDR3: TGCGCCAGCAGCTTGGCGGCAGGGCCCAATGAGCAGTTCTTC.